A single sample is the source of the 13 T cell receptor beta chains below, sequenced in a study of OX40 agonist ivuxolimab in advanced cancers. Assay used: immunoSEQ multiplex PCR; TCRdb lists only in-frame clones, some missing. The profile shows about 28,000 clones, more than 65% of them singletons. The source was CD4+ or CD8+ T cells sorted from blood, collected in a trial of the OX40 agonist ivuxolimab. These receptors all stem from an adult with an advanced solid tumor such as melanoma, head and neck, liver or kidney cancer.

For the CDR3, the DNA is TGTGCCAGCAGCGACGGACAACACTACGAGCAGTACTTC. Its translation is CASSDGQHYEQYF. This chain joins TRBV9 and TRBJ2-7, with D perhaps matching TRBD1 (5 bases). V lost 3 bases and J lost 3, with 10 bases in between. Germline CDR1 reads SGDLS; CDR2 reads YYNGEE. The CDR3 length is 13 residues.

This clone turned up a few times. The V and J genes are TRBV5-8 and TRBJ2-3; D is perhaps TRBD1 (7 bases). CDR1 and CDR2 from the germline V gene are SGHTS and YDEGEE. Trimming removed 3 bases at V and 2 bases at J, with 16 bases between. The CDR3 runs to 16 residues. CDR3 nucleotides: TGTGCCAGCAGCTCATCGGGGGACAGCTTCACAGATACGCAGTATTTT. It specifies CASSSSGDSFTDTQYF.

J is TRBJ2-1 and V is TRBV5-5; a weak D match, TRBD2 (5 bases). CDR3 length equals 12 residues. The ends were cut back, 5 bases at V and 4 bases at J, with 7 bases in the middle. The germline V gene has CDR1 SGHKS and CDR2 YYEKEE (reference sequence). In nucleotides, the CDR3 is TGTGCCAGCAGTACGGGGTACAATGAGCAGTTCTTC. Residues: CASSTGYNEQFF.

The V call is TRBV5-5, the J call TRBJ1-1, with 7 bases aligning to TRBD1. The CDR3 has 15 amino acids. Germline V gene data show CDR1 as SGHKS and CDR2 as YYEKEE (reference sequence). V was clipped by 0 bases and J by 1 base; unmatched bases: 3. The CDR3 here is CASSLADRANTEAFF. CDR3 in DNA: TGTGCCAGCAGCTTGGCCGACAGGGCGAACACTGAAGCTTTCTTT.

This chain joins TRBV6-5 and TRBJ2-6; no firm D call. The germline V and J ends were trimmed by 3 bases and 2 bases, with 11 bases remaining between them. The CDR3 loop spans 16 amino acids. Germline assignment: CDR1 MNHEY and CDR2 SVGAGI. CDR3 bases: TGTGCCAGCAGTTATTCGACGGTAGCTGGGGCCAACGTCCTGACTTTC. It is translated as CASSYSTVAGANVLTF.

This clone has a single count. The chain uses TRBV19 and TRBJ1-1; D unclear. CDR3 size: 15 residues. Germline V gene lookup returns CDR1 LNHDA and CDR2 SQIVND (reference sequence). V lost 3 bases to trimming and J lost 1 base, with 12 bases between them. In nucleotides, the CDR3 is TGTGCCAGTAGTATCGTCTTGGAACCGAACACTGAAGCTTTCTTT. The encoded protein is CASSIVLEPNTEAFF.

J is TRBJ1-5 and V is TRBV6-6; D gene ambiguous. V lost 0 bases and J lost 0, with 6 bases in between. The germline V gene encodes CDR1 MNHNY and CDR2 SVGAGI (reference sequence). The CDR3 length is 15 residues. CDR3 sequence reads: CASSYSWYSNQPQHF. DNA of the CDR3: TGTGCCAGCAGTTACTCGTGGTATAGCAATCAGCCCCAGCATTTT.

V gene TRBV29-1 combines with J gene TRBJ2-7; D possibly matches TRBD1 or TRBD2 (5 bases each). This CDR3 region has 13 residues. CDR1 and CDR2 (germline): SQVTM, ANQGSEA. V was shortened by 2 bases and J by 2 bases, with 10 bases between the two germline ends. CDR3 nucleotide sequence: TGCAGCGTTGAATCCGGGGCCCCCTACGAGCAGTACTTC. Its translation is CSVESGAPYEQYF.

The chain recombines TRBV5-6 with TRBJ2-7; D call uncertain. The CDR3 has 11 residues. The germline gives CDR1 SGHDT, CDR2 YYEEEE. V was pared by 4 bases and J by 6 bases, with 8 bases between. CDR3 nucleotides: TGTGCCAGCAGCCTCACGGGCGAGCAGTACTTC. Its protein product is CASSLTGEQYF.

The chain has TRBV6-5 and TRBJ2-7, with D uncertain. Between the trimmed V and J ends, which lost 5 bases and 4 bases, there was a span of 6 bases. Germline values: CDR1 MNHEY, CDR2 SVGAGI. CDR3 length equals 11 residues. DNA for the CDR3: TGTGCCAGCAGTGACGTGTACGAGCAGTACTTC. This gives the protein CASSDVYEQYF.

A single count supports this clone. V usage is TRBV27 and J usage is TRBJ2-1; 7 bases align to TRBD1. The trim removed 2 bases at V and 6 bases at J, leaving 1 base unmatched. CDR3 length: 13 amino acids. Germline V lookup: CDR1 MNHEY, CDR2 SMNVEV (reference sequence). CDR3 loop: CASSLAGGNEQFF. DNA of the CDR3: TGTGCCAGCAGTTTAGCAGGGGGCAATGAGCAGTTCTTC.

The rearrangement links TRBV4-2 to TRBJ2-7, with a possible D match to TRBD1 (5 bases). Looked up from germline, CDR1 is LGHNA and CDR2 is YNFKEQ. V gave up 0 bases and J gave up 2 bases, with 8 bases separating them. The CDR3 runs to 14 residues. In nucleotides, the CDR3 is TGTGCCAGCAGCCAAGAAGGCAGGGCCTACGAGCAGTACTTC. Translation: CASSQEGRAYEQYF.

This chain connects TRBV9 to TRBJ2-1; D call uncertain. Germline V gives CDR1 SGDLS, CDR2 YYNGEE. V was shortened by 0 bases and J by 4 bases, with 11 bases between the two germline ends. The length of the CDR3 is 15 residues. CDR3 region: CASSVEGLGYNEQFF. DNA for the CDR3: TGTGCCAGCAGCGTAGAAGGCTTAGGATACAATGAGCAGTTCTTC.